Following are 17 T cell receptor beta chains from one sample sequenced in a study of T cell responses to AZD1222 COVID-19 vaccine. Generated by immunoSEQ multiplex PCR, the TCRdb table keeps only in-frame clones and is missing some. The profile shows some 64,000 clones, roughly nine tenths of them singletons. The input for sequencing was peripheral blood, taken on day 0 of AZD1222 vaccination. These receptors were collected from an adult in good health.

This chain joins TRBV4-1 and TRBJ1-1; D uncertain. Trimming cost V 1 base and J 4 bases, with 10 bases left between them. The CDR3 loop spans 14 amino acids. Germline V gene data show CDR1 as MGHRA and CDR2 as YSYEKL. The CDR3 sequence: CASSQGGPSTEAFF. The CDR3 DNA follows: TGCGCCAGCAGCCAAGGCGGACCCTCCACTGAAGCTTTCTTT.

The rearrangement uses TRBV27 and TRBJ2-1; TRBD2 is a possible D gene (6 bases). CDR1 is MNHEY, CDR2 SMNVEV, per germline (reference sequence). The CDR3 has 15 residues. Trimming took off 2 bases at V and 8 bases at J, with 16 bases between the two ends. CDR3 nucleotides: TGTGCCAGCAGTTTAAGGAGGGAGTCCTTTTATGAGCAGTTCTTC. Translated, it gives CASSLRRESFYEQFF.

The CDR3 is CASKSGAGELEQYF. CDR3 nucleotides: TGTGCCAGCAAATCGGGAGCTGGGGAGCTCGAGCAGTACTTC. The V call is TRBV11-3, the J call TRBJ2-7; TRBD2 might be the D (6 bases). This CDR3 comprises 14 residues. Germline CDR1 is SGHNT and CDR2 is YENEEA. Deletions cut 7 bases from V and 6 bases from J, with 19 bases between. Full variable domain (remainder filled in from reference TRBV11-3 and TRBJ2-7): EAGVVQSPRYKIIEKKQPVAFWCNPISGHNTLYWYLQNLGQGPELLIRYENEEAVDDSQLPKDRFSAERLKGVDSTLKIQPAELGDSAVYLCASKSGAGELEQYFGPGTRLTVT.

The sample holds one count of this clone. Written as DNA, the CDR3 is TGTGCCAGCAGTTTAGGGGCTAACTATGGCTACACCTTC. This codes for CASSLGANYGYTF. V is TRBV28 and J is TRBJ1-2; D gene uncertain. The CDR3 is made up of 13 amino acids. V was pared by 2 bases and J by 0 bases, with 4 bases between. Germline assignment: CDR1 MDHEN and CDR2 SYDVKM.

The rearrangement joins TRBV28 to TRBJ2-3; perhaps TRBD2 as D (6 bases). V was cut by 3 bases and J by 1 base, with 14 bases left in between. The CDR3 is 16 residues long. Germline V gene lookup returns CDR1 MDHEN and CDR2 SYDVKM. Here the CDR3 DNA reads TGTGCCAGCAGTTTCCGGACCTCGGGGGGCACAGATACGCAGTATTTT. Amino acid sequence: CASSFRTSGGTDTQYF.

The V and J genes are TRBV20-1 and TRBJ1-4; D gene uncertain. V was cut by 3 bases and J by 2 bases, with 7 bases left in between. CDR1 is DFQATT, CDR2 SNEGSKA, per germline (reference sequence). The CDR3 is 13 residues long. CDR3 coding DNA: TGCAGTGCTAGTGGTTCGACTAATGAAAAACTGTTTTTT. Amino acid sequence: CSASGSTNEKLFF.

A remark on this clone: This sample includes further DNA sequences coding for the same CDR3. The CDR3 protein is CASSLGGYGYTF. The CDR3 nucleotides are TGTGCCAGCAGCTTAGGAGGGTATGGCTACACCTTC. The chain joins TRBV7-9 to TRBJ1-2, with D uncertain. Looked up from germline, CDR1 is SEHNR and CDR2 is FQNEAQ (reference sequence). The CDR3 spans 12 residues. Between the trimmed V and J ends, which lost 1 base and 5 bases, there was a span of 5 bases.

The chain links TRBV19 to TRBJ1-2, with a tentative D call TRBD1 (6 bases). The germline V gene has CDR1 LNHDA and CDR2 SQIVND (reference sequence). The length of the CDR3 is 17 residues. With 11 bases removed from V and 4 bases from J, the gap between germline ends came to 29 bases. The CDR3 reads CASLSPGNRDLGYGYTF. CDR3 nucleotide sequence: TGTGCCTCCCTAAGCCCAGGCAACAGGGATCTGGGCTATGGCTACACCTTC.

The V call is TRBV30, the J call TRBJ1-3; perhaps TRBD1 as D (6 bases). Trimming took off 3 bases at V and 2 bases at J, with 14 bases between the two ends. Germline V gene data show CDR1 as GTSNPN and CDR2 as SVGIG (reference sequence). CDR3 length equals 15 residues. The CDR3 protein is CAWSALGTPGNTIYF. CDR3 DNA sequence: TGTGCCTGGAGCGCGCTTGGGACACCTGGAAACACCATATATTTT.

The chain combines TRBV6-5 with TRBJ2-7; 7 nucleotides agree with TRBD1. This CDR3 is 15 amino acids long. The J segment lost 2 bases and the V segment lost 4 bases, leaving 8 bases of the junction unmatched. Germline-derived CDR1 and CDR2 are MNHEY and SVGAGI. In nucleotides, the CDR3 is TGTGCCAGCAGTTTAGACAGGGAACCCACCTACGAGCAGTACTTC. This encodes CASSLDREPTYEQYF.

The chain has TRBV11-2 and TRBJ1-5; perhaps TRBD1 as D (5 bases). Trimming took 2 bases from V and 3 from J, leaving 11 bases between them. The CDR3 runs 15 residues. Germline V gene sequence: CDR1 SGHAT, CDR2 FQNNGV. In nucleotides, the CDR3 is TGTGCCAGCAGCTTAACAGACAGCTTCAATCAGCCCCAGCATTTT. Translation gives CASSLTDSFNQPQHF.

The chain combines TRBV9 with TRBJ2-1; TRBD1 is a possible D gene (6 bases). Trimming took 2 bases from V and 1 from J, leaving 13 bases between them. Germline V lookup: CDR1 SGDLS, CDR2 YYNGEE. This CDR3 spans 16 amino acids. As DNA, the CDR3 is TGTGCCAGCAGCGTCCAAACAGGGAGATCCTACAATGAGCAGTTCTTC. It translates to CASSVQTGRSYNEQFF.

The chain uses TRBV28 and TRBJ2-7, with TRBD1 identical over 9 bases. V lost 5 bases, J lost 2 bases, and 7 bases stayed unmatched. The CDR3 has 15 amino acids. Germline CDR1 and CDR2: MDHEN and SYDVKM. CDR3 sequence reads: CASSTRDRATYEQYF. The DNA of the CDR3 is TGTGCCAGCAGTACCCGGGACAGGGCAACCTACGAGCAGTACTTC. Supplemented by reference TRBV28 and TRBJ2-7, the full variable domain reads DVKVTQSSRYLVKRTGEKVFLECVQDMDHENMFWYRQDPGLGLRLIYFSYDVKMKEKGDIPEGYSVSREKKERFSLILESASTNQTSMYLCASSTRDRATYEQYFGPGTRLTVT.

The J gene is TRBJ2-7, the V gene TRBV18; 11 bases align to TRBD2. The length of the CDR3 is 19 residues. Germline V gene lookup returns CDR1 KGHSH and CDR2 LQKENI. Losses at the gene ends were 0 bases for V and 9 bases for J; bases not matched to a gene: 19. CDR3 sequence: CASSPPGLAGGRGGEGQYF. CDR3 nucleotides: TGTGCCAGCTCACCACCGGGTCTAGCGGGAGGCCGCGGAGGTGAGGGGCAGTACTTC.

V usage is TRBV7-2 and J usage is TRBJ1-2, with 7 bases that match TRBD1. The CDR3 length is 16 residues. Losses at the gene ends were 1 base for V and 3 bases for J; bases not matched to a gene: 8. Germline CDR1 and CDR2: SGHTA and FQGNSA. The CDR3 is CASSLDGTATHYGYTF. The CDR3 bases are TGTGCCAGCAGCTTAGATGGGACAGCCACACACTATGGCTACACCTTC.

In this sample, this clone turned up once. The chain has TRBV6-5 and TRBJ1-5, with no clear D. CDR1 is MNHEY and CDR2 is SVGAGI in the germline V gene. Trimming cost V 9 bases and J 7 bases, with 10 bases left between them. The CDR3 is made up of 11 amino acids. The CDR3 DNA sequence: TGTGCCAGACTTCAGGCCCAGCCCCAGCATTTT. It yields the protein CARLQAQPQHF.

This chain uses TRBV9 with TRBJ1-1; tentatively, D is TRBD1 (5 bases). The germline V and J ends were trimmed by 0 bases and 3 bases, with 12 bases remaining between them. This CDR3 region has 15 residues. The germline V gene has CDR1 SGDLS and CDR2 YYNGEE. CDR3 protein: CASSVGGTWDTEAFF. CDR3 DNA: TGTGCCAGCAGCGTAGGAGGGACGTGGGACACTGAAGCTTTCTTT. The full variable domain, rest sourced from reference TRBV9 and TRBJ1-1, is DSGVTQTPKHLITATGQRVTLRCSPRSGDLSVYWYQQSLDQGLQFLIQYYNGEERAKGNILERFSAQQFPDLHSELNLSSLELGDSALYFCASSVGGTWDTEAFFGQGTRLTVV.